The 15 T cell receptor beta chains reported below all come from one sample, sequenced in a study of spatial heterogeneity in lung cancer (dated by TCRdb to the late 2010s). The antigens of these receptors remain unknown. Libraries were made using 5' RACE. The sequencer was a NextSeq 500. TCRdb handled the public reads itself, with Q25 trimming in fastp and clone calling in MiXCR, and kept productive beta chains. Rows matching on CDR3 protein sequence are summarized as one entry with the most common DNA and genes. The sample table shows 9,000 to 10,000 distinct CDR3 sequences, and around 6% are seen once. 6.5% to 7.5% of the sample goes to the ten largest clones. Read against the paper, the sample's time point label means: sample taken at primary tumor resection. Findings and caveats that apply to the study as a whole: The tumor nonsynonymous mutation count correlated with the number of expanded alpha and beta TCRs within the tumor.

Sequences were derived from lung tumor tissue, sampled at surgery. The receptor set was obtained from a female donor with early-stage non-small cell lung cancer.

This chain links TRBV6-6 with TRBJ2-3; D is undetermined. V shed 5 bases and J shed 5 bases, with 5 bases lying between them. This CDR3 has 11 amino acids. CDR1 and CDR2 from the germline V gene are MNHNY and SVGAGI (reference sequence). This chain's CDR3 is CASSQEDTQYF. The CDR3 nucleotides are TGTGCCAGCAGTCAAGAAGATACGCAGTATTTT.

This clonotype was seen repeatedly, ten times or more. The V and J genes are TRBV29-1 and TRBJ2-3; 7 bases fit TRBD2. This CDR3 has 16 residues. CDR1 is SQVTM and CDR2 is ANQGSEA in the germline V gene. V dropped 1 base and J dropped 0; count of bases not matched to a gene: 7. Here the CDR3 reads CSVEVGAGTSTDTQYF. The CDR3 coding sequence is TGCAGCGTTGAAGTAGGAGCGGGGACTAGCACAGATACGCAGTATTTT.

This clonotype is medium-sized (0.01 to 0.1%) in the sample. V is TRBV29-1 and J is TRBJ1-1, with TRBD1 matching over 7 bases. The germline CDR1 and CDR2 sequences are SQVTM and ANQGSEA. The CDR3 totals 12 residues. The trim removed 6 bases at V and 4 bases at J, leaving 5 bases unmatched. For the CDR3, the DNA is TGCAGCGTAAACAGGGGTTTCACTGAAGCTTTCTTT. Translating it yields CSVNRGFTEAFF.

A note on this clonotype: No conserved phenylalanine or tryptophan is present at the end of the CDR3, so a read error is the likely explanation. J is TRBJ1-1 and V is TRBV3-1; no clear D gene. The CDR3 consists of 14 residues. Germline CDR1 reads LGHDT; CDR2 reads YNNKEL (reference sequence). Trimming removed 1 base from V and 0 bases from J, with 6 bases in between. The DNA of the CDR3 is TGTGCCAGCAGCCAAGGAAATATGAACACTGAAGCTTTCCTT. Translation: CASSQGNMNTEAFL.

By proportion, this clonotype is medium-sized. V usage is TRBV5-1 and J usage is TRBJ1-5; D remains unclear. The germline V gene encodes CDR1 SGHRS and CDR2 YFSETQ. CDR3 size: 13 residues. V was clipped by 0 bases and J by 3 bases, with 4 bases between them. The CDR3 DNA reads as TGCGCCAGCAGCTTGGACGTCAATCAGCCCCAGCATTTT. This sequence encodes CASSLDVNQPQHF.

The chain uses TRBV7-3 and TRBJ2-6; D gene uncertain. Germline CDR1 SGHTA, CDR2 FQGTGA. Trimming took 7 bases from V and 1 from J, leaving 11 bases between them. The CDR3 sequence is 15 residues long. CDR3 sequence (DNA): TGTGCCAGCACCTCAATTTTTTCTGGGGCCAACGTCCTGACTTTC. Encoded protein: CASTSIFSGANVLTF.

The V call is TRBV7-2, the J call TRBJ2-3; no definite D call. The V gene lost 5 bases and the J gene lost 4 bases, with 13 bases spanning the gap. CDR3 size: 14 residues. CDR1 and CDR2 (germline): SGHTA, FQGNSA. CDR3 region: CASSPSAAADTQYF. The CDR3 DNA follows: TGTGCCAGCAGCCCATCGGCGGCGGCAGATACGCAGTATTTT.

This clonotype was recorded many times. The J gene is TRBJ1-2, the V gene TRBV7-2; D is undetermined. The CDR3 is 13 amino acids. CDR1 SGHTA and CDR2 FQGNSA come from the germline V gene. Trimming took 0 bases from V and 1 from J, leaving 3 bases between them. CDR3 loop: CASSLAINYGYTF. DNA of the CDR3: TGTGCCAGCAGCTTAGCTATTAACTATGGCTACACCTTC.

Sample share makes this clonotype medium-sized. The CDR3 region is CASSPQGANTEAFF. DNA of the CDR3: TGTGCCAGCAGTCCCCAGGGGGCAAACACTGAAGCTTTCTTT. V and J are TRBV2 and TRBJ1-1; 8 bases align to TRBD1. CDR1 and CDR2 (germline): SNHLY, FYNNEI. The CDR3 is made up of 14 amino acids. V lost 5 bases, J lost 2 bases, and 4 bases stayed unmatched.

This clonotype was counted many times. V and J are TRBV7-9 and TRBJ1-1; D unresolved. This CDR3 region has 14 residues. The V end lost 4 bases, the J end lost 3 bases, and 12 bases lay between the germline ends. The germline gives CDR1 SEHNR, CDR2 FQNEAQ (reference sequence). As DNA, the CDR3 is TGTGCCAGCAGCTCAAACACTTTCGACACTGAAGCTTTCTTT. Translating gives CASSSNTFDTEAFF.

This clonotype has a handful of counts. The chain carries TRBV28 and TRBJ2-3, with D possibly being TRBD2 (6 bases). From germline, CDR1 is MDHEN and CDR2 SYDVKM. The CDR3 runs to 14 residues. The V end lost 2 bases, the J end lost 3 bases, and 9 bases lay between the germline ends. The CDR3 loop reads CASSLLSGTDTQYF. The CDR3 DNA reads TGTGCCAGCAGTTTACTAAGCGGGACAGATACGCAGTATTTT.

There are many counts of this clonotype. This rearrangement joins TRBV9 to TRBJ2-3; D might be TRBD2 (6 bases). The CDR3 has 16 residues. V was pared by 4 bases and J by 4 bases, with 19 bases between. Germline V lookup: CDR1 SGDLS, CDR2 YYNGEE. The CDR3 DNA reads TGTGCCAGCAGCCCCAGGTCTGGGGGGTTGGCAGATACGCAGTATTTT. This sequence encodes CASSPRSGGLADTQYF.

This clonotype was recorded a few times. The chain carries TRBV7-9 and TRBJ2-1, with D perhaps TRBD2 (5 bases). The CDR3 has 15 residues. Germline V lookup: CDR1 SEHNR, CDR2 FQNEAQ (reference sequence). The V end was cut by 5 bases, the J end by 9 bases, with 20 bases between. This CDR3 reads CASSQSGSGGSEQFF. The DNA for the CDR3 is TGTGCCAGCAGCCAATCGGGAAGTGGTGGTAGTGAGCAGTTCTTC.

This clonotype showed up just a few times. V and J are TRBV20-1 and TRBJ1-5; D is undetermined. CDR1 and CDR2 (germline): DFQATT, SNEGSKA (reference sequence). The V and J ends lost 6 bases and 6 bases respectively, with 15 bases between them. CDR3 length: 13 residues. The CDR3 bases are TGCAGTGCCGACTCGGTCGGTATTCAGCCCCAGCATTTT. The encoded protein is CSADSVGIQPQHF.

V and J are TRBV6-9 and TRBJ2-4, with no clear D. Germline V CDR1 and CDR2: MNHGY, SVAAGI. Between the trimmed V and J ends, which lost 2 bases and 2 bases, there was a span of 1 base. This CDR3 is built from 12 residues. CDR3 sequence reads: CASSYTKNIQYF. As DNA, the CDR3 is TGTGCCAGCAGTTATACCAAAAACATTCAGTACTTC.